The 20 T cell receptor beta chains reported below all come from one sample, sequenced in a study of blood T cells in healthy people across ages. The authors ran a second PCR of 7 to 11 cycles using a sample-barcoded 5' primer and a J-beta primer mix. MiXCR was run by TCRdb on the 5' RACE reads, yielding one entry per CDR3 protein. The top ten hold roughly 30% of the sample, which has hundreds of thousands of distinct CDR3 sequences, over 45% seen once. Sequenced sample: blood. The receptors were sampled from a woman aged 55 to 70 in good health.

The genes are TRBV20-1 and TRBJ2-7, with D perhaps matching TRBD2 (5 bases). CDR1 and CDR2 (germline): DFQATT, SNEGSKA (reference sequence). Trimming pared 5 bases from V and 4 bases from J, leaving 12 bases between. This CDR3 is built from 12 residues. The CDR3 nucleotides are TGCAGTGCTCGATCCCGACTATACGAGCAGTACTTC. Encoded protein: CSARSRLYEQYF.

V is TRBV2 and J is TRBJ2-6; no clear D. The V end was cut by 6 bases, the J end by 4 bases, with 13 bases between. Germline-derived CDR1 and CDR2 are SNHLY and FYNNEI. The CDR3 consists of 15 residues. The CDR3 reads CASSLATPGANVLTF. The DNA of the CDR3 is TGTGCCAGCAGCCTGGCCACTCCAGGGGCCAACGTCCTGACTTTC.

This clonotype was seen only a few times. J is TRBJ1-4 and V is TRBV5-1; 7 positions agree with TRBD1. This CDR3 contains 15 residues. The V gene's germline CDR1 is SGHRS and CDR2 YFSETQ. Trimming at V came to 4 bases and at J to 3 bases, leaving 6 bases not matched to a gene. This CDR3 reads CASSPRGPANEKLFF. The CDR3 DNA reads TGCGCCAGCAGCCCAAGGGGGCCAGCTAATGAAAAACTGTTTTTT.

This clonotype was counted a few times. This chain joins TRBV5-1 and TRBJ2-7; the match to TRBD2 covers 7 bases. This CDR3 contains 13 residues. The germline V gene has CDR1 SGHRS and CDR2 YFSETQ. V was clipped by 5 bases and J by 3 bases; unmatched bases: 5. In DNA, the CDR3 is TGCGCCAGCAGTAAGCGGGACTACTACGAGCAGTACTTC. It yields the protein CASSKRDYYEQYF.

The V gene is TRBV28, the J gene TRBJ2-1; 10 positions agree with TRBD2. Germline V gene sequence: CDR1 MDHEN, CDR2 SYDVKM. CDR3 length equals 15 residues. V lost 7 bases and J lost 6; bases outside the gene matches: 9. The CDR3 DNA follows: TGTGCCAGCACCCTGGGTCTAGCGGGAGCCAATGAGCAGTTCTTC. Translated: CASTLGLAGANEQFF.

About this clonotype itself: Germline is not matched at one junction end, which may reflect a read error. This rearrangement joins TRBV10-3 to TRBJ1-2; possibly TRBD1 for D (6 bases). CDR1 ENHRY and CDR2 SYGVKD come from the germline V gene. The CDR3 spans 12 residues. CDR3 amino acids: CASSYGGAGYTF. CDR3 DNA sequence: TGTGCCAGCAGTTACGGGGGGGCCGGCTACACCTTC.

The CDR3 protein is CSARDAGGGSEQFF. CDR3 bases: TGCAGTGCTAGAGATGCGGGGGGAGGCAGTGAGCAGTTCTTC. The chain couples TRBV20-1 to TRBJ2-1; 8 nucleotides match TRBD2. Germline V gene data show CDR1 as DFQATT and CDR2 as SNEGSKA (reference sequence). CDR3 length equals 14 residues. Trimming at V came to 0 bases and at J to 9 bases, leaving 7 bases not matched to a gene.

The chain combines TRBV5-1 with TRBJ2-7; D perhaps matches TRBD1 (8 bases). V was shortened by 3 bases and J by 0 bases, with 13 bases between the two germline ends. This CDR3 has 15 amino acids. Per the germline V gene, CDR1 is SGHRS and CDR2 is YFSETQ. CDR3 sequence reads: CASSWEGQVSYEQYF. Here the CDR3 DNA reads TGCGCCAGCAGCTGGGAGGGACAGGTCTCCTACGAGCAGTACTTC.

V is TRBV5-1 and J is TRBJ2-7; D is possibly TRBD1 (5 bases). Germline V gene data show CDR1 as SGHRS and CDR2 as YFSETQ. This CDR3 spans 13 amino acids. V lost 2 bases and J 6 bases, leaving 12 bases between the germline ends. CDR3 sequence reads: CASSLQVIGEQYF. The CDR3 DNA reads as TGCGCCAGCAGCTTACAGGTTATCGGCGAGCAGTACTTC.

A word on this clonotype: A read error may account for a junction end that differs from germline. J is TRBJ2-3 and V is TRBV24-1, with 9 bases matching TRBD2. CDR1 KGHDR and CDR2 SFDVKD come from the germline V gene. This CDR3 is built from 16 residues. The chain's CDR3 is CATSDPTSGGLDTRYF. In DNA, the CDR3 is TGTGCCACCAGTGATCCGACTAGCGGTGGTCTGGATACGCGGTATTTT.

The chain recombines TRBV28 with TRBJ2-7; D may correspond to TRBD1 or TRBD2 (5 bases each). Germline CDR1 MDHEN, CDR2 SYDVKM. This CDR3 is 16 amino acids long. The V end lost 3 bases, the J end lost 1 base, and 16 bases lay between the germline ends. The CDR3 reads CASSLDRRDRSYEQYF. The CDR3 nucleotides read TGTGCCAGCAGTTTGGACCGCCGGGACCGATCCTACGAGCAGTACTTC. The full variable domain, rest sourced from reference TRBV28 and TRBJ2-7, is DVKVTQSSRYLVKRTGEKVFLECVQDMDHENMFWYRQDPGLGLRLIYFSYDVKMKEKGDIPEGYSVSREKKERFSLILESASTNQTSMYLCASSLDRRDRSYEQYFGPGTRLTVT.

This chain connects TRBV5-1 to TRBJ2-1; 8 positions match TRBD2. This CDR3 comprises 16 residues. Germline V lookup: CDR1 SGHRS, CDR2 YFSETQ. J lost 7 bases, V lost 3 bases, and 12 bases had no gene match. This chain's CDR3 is CASSSAPGLVPNEQFF. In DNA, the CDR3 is TGCGCCAGCAGCTCCGCCCCGGGACTAGTGCCAAATGAGCAGTTCTTC. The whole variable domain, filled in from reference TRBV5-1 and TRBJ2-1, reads KAGVTQTPRYLIKTRGQQVTLSCSPISGHRSVSWYQQTPGQGLQFLFEYFSETQRNKGNFPGRFSGRQFSNSRSEMNVSTLELGDSALYLCASSSAPGLVPNEQFFGPGTRLTVL.

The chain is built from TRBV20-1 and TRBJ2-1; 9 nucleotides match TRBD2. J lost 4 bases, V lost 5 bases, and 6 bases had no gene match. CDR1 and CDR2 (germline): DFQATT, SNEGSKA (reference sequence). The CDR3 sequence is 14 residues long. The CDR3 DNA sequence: TGCAGTGCTCTTGCTAGCGGGAAATACAATGAGCAGTTCTTC. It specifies CSALASGKYNEQFF.

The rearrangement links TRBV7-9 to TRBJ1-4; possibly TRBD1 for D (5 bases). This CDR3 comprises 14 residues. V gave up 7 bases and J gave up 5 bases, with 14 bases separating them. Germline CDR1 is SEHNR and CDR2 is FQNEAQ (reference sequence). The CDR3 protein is CASNNGGNNEKLFF. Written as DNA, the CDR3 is TGTGCCAGCAACAACGGGGGTAACAATGAAAAACTGTTTTTT.

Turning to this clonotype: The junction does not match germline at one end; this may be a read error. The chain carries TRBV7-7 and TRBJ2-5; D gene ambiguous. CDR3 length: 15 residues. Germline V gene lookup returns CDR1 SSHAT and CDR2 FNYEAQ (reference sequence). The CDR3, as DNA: TGTGCTAGCAGCCCATCCAGACTTAACAACAATGAGCAGTACTTC. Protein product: CASSPSRLNNNEQYF.

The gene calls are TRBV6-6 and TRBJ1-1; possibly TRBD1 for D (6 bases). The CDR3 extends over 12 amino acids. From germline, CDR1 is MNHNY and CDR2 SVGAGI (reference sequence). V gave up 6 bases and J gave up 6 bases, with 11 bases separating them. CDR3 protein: CASSEQGPEAFF. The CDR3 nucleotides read TGTGCCAGCAGCGAACAGGGCCCTGAAGCTTTCTTT.

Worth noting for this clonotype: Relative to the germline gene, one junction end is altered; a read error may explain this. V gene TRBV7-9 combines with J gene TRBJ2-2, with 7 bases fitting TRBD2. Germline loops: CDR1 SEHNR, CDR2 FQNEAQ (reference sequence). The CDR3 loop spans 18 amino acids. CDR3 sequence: CVSSPHPGTKLFTGELFF. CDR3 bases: TGTGTCAGCAGCCCACACCCCGGGACTAAACTGTTCACCGGGGAGCTGTTTTTT.

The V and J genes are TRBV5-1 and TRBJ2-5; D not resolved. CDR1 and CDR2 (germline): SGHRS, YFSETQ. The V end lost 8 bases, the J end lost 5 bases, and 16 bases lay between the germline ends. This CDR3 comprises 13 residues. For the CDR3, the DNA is TGCGCCAGTTTCGAGTCCACTCGGGAGACCCAGTACTTC. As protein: CASFESTRETQYF.

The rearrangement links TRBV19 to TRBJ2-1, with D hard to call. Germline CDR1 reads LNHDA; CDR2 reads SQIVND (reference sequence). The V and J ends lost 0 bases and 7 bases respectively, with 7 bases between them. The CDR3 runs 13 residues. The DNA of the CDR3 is TGTGCCAGTAGTATAGACCCCGAGAATGAGCAGTTCTTC. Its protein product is CASSIDPENEQFF.

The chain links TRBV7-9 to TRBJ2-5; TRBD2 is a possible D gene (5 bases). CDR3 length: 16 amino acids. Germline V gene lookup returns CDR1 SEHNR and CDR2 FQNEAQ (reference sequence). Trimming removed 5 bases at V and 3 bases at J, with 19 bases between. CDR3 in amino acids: CASSPARGGTEETQYF. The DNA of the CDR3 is TGTGCCAGCAGCCCCGCCCGGGGTGGCACAGAAGAGACCCAGTACTTC.